This entry features one T cell receptor (beta chain) sequence. Its specific antigen is unknown. No quality values exist for individual bases; no much larger clone is one base distant. The immunoSEQ Assay, a bias-controlled multiplex PCR, was used to amplify TCRbeta CDR3 regions from genomic DNA. In the paper's pipeline: Within the assay, amplification of reference gene primers was used to estimate how many nucleated cells each sample contained. Sequence reads were collapsed and filtered to measure the absolute abundance of every unique TCRbeta CDR3 rearrangement. For each sample, productive Simpson clonality was calculated as the square root of Simpson's diversity index over productive rearrangements. As stored in TCRdb, this immuneACCESS dataset retains in-frame rearrangements with V and J assigned. A fraction of the clones does not appear; measured against another copy, unresolved V genes explain less than half of the discrepancy, and the remainder lacks a known reason. V and J calls and clone size are as listed in that table; D and trimming were resolved from the DNA. A total of 150,000 to 200,000 clones appear in this sample, 65% to 85% of them only once. The top ten clonotypes cover approximately 2.4% of the sample.

This sample was taken from a study of blood T cell repertoires in COVID-19 (dated by TCRdb to about 2020). Turning to the overall study: Collaborator samples came from the United States, Italy and Spain and covered acute and convalescent phases of COVID-19. The repertoires were made available in a free public database intended to serve as a resource for research on the immune response to SARS-CoV-2. Samples came from the ongoing ImmuneRACE study (first 160 participants) plus 1,254 subjects from 6 global collaborators. The prospective study material was composed of cDNA or gDNA derived from T cells, B-cell-depleted T cells, or PBMCs. Nearly every sample came with metadata listing a de-identified subject ID, COVID-19 status, age in years and sex. Subjects who had been exposed to COVID-19, were actively infected with it, or had recovered from it provided the deeply sampled blood TCRbeta repertoires that made up the dataset. Where available, HLA class I and class II types were obtained from metadata supplied by the sample provider rather than from assay-based typing.

What the authors observed across the whole study: The quantity of clinical and demographic metadata differed by source and by participant and was supplied without curation.

The CDR3 runs 18 amino acids, cysteine and phenylalanine included. Of the read, only the CDR3 DNA is kept; its 54 bases are in frame from base 1. CDR1 and CDR2, per the germline V gene (reference sequence), are LGHDT and YNNKEL. Trimming leaves V shorter by 4 bases and J shorter by 5 bases, with the junction holding 19 bases beyond the gene matches. The collaborating institutions used their own protocols to collect whole blood in K2EDTA tubes. For TCRbeta analysis, collaborators shipped samples as frozen whole blood, isolated PBMCs, or DNA extracted from either of those sample types. The sequenced sample was peripheral blood. The source is a human donor with acute or convalescent COVID-19. The donor label of this sample is uncertain. The V gene is TRBV3-1 (or the pseudogene TRBV3-2) and the J gene is TRBJ1-2; 7 bases in the middle match TRBD1. The CDR3 sequence is CASSPPPGQQRAGYGYTF. The DNA reads TGTGCCAGCAGCCCCCCCCCGGGACAGCAACGCGCGGGGTATGGCTACACCTTC.